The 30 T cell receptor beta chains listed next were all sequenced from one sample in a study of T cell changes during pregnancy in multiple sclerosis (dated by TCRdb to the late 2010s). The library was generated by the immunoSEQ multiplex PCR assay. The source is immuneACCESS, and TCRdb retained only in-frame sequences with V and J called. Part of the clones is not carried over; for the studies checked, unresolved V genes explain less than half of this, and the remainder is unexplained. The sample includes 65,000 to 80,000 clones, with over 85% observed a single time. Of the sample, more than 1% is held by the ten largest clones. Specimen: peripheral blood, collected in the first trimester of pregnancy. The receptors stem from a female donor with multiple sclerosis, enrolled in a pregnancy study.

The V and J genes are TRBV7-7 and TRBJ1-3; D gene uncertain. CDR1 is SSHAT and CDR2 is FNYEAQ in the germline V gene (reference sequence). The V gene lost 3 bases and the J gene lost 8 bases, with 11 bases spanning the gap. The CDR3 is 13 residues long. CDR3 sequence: CASSFQSGDTIYF. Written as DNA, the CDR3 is TGTGCCAGCAGCTTTCAGTCTGGTGACACCATATATTTT.

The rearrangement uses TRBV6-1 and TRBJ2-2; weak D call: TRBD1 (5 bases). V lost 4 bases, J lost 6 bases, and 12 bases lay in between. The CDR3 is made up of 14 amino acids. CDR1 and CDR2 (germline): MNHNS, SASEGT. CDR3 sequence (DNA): TGTGCCAGCAGTGTGGGGCGCCTATCCGGGGAGCTGTTTTTT. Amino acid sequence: CASSVGRLSGELFF.

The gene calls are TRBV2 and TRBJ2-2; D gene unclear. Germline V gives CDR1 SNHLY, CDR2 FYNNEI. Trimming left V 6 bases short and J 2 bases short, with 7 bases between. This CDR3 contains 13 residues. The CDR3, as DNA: TGTGCCAGCAGAGCCATTAACACCGGGGAGCTGTTTTTT. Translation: CASRAINTGELFF.

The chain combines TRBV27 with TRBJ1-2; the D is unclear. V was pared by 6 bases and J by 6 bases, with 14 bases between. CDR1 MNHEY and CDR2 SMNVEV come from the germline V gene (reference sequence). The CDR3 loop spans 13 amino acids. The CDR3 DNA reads TGTGCCAGCAGCCCCCTAAGTACTCATGGCTACACCTTC. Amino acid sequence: CASSPLSTHGYTF.

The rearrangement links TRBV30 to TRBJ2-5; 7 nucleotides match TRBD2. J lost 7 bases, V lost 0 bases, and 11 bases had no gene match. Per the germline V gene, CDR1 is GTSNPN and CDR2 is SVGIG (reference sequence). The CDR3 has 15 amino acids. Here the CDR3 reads CAWSVRGGRWGTQYF. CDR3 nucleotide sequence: TGTGCCTGGAGTGTAAGGGGCGGGAGATGGGGGACCCAGTACTTC. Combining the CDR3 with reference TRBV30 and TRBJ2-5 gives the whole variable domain SQTIHQWPATLVQPVGSPLSLECTVEGTSNPNLYWYRQAAGRGLQLLFYSVGIGQISSEVPQNLSASRPQDRQFILSSKKLLLSDSGFYLCAWSVRGGRWGTQYFGPGTRLLVL.

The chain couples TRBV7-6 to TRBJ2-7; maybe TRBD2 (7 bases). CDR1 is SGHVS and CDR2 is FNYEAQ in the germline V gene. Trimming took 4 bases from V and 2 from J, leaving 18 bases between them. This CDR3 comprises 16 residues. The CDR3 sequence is CASSSRGGADAYEQYF. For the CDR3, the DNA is TGTGCCAGCAGCTCTAGGGGGGGTGCTGATGCCTACGAGCAGTACTTC.

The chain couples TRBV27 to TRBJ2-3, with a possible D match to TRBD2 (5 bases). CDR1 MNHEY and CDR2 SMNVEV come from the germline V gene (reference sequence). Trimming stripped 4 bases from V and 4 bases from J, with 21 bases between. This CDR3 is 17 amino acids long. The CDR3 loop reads CASSYFGASGLSDTQYF. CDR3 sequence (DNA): TGTGCCAGCAGTTACTTCGGAGCATCGGGGTTGTCAGATACGCAGTATTTT.

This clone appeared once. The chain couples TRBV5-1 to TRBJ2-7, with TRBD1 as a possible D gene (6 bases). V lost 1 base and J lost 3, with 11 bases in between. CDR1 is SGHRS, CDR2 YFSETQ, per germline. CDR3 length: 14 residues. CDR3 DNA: TGCGCCAGCAGCTTGCCGACAGGTTACTACGAGCAGTACTTC. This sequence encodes CASSLPTGYYEQYF. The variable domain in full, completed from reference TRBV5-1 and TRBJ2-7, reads KAGVTQTPRYLIKTRGQQVTLSCSPISGHRSVSWYQQTPGQGLQFLFEYFSETQRNKGNFPGRFSGRQFSNSRSEMNVSTLELGDSALYLCASSLPTGYYEQYFGPGTRLTVT.

CDR3 loop: CASSLSREPSGRARAYNEQFF. The CDR3 nucleotides read TGTGCCAGCAGTTTATCGAGGGAGCCTAGCGGGAGGGCCAGGGCCTACAATGAGCAGTTCTTC. The chain couples TRBV27 to TRBJ2-1; 12 bases are shared with TRBD2. V dropped 0 bases and J dropped 2; count of bases not matched to a gene: 14. This CDR3 spans 21 amino acids. Germline loops: CDR1 MNHEY, CDR2 SMNVEV (reference sequence).

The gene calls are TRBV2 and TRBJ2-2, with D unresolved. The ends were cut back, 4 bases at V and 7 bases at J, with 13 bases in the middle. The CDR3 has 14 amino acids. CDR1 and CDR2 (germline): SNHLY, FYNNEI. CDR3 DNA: TGTGCCAGCAGTGTCCTCTCGGGTGGCGGGGAGCTGTTTTTT. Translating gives CASSVLSGGGELFF.

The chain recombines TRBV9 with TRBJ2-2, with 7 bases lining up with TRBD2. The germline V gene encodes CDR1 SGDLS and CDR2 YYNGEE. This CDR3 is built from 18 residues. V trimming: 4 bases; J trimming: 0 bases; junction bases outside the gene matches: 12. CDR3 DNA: TGTGCCAGCAGCCCCCACCCGGGCGGGAGCTCGAACACCGGGGAGCTGTTTTTT. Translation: CASSPHPGGSSNTGELFF.

CDR3 sequence reads: CASSQLAGVDEQYF. The CDR3, as DNA: TGTGCCAGTAGTCAGCTAGCGGGAGTGGACGAGCAGTACTTC. The chain recombines TRBV19 with TRBJ2-7; 10 nucleotides line up with TRBD2. The CDR3 loop spans 14 amino acids. Germline loops: CDR1 LNHDA, CDR2 SQIVND (reference sequence). Trimming at V came to 5 bases and at J to 5 bases, leaving 6 bases not matched to a gene.

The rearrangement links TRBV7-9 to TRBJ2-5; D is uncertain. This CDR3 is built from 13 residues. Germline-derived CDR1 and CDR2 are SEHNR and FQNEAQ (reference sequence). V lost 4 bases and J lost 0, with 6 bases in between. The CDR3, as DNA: TGTGCCAGCAGCTCTTTGTACCAAGAGACCCAGTACTTC. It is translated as CASSSLYQETQYF.

The CDR3 nucleotides read TGTGCCAGCAGTTTAGGCGGGGAGCAGTTCTTC. Translating gives CASSLGGEQFF. The V gene is TRBV28, the J gene TRBJ2-1, with D perhaps TRBD2 (5 bases). V dropped 2 bases and J dropped 10 bases, with 6 bases sitting between them. Germline V CDR1 and CDR2: MDHEN, SYDVKM. The CDR3 runs 11 residues.

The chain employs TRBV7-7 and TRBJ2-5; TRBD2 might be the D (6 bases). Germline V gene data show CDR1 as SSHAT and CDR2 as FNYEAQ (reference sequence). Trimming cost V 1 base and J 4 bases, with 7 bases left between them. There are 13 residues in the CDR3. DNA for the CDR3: TGTGCCAGCAGCTTAGGGAGGGCAGAGACCCAGTACTTC. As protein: CASSLGRAETQYF.

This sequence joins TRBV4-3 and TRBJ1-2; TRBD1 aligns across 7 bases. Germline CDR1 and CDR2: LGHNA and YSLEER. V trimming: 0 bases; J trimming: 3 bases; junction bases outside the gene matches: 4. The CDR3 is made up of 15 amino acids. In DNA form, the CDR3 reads TGCGCCAGCAGCCAAGATCGACAGGGAGACTATGGCTACACCTTC. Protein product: CASSQDRQGDYGYTF.

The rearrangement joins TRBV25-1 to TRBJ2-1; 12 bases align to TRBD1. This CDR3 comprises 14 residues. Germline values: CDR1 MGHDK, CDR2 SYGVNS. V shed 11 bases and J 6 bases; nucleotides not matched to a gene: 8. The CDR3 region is CAVRGTGGINEQFF. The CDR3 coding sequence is TGTGCCGTCAGGGGGACAGGGGGCATCAATGAGCAGTTCTTC.

Written as DNA, the CDR3 is TGTGCCAGCAGCGCCCACCGACTAGCGGGGGGCCCCTCCTACGAGCAGTACTTC. Its translation: CASSAHRLAGGPSYEQYF. V gene TRBV7-8 combines with J gene TRBJ2-7, with TRBD2 matching over 13 bases. The germline gives CDR1 SGHVS, CDR2 FQNEAQ. Unmatched junction bases numbered 10, after V lost 5 bases and J lost 0 bases. The CDR3 is 18 amino acids.

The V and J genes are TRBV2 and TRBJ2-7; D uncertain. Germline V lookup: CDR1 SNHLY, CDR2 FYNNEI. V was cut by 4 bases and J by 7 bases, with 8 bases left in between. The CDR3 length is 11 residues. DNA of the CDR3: TGTGCCAGCAGTGGGGCGCCGGAGCAGTACTTC. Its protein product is CASSGAPEQYF.

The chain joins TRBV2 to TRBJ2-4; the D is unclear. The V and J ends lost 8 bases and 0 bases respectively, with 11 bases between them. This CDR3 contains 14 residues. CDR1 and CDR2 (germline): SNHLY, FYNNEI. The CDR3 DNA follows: TGTGCCAGCGGCCTTGATCTAGCCAAAAACATTCAGTACTTC. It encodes CASGLDLAKNIQYF. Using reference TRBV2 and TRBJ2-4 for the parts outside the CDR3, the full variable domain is EPEVTQTPSHQVTQMGQEVILRCVPISNHLYFYWYRQILGQKVEFLVSFYNNEISEKSEIFDDQFSVERPDGSNFTLKIRSTKLEDSAMYFCASGLDLAKNIQYFGAGTRLSVL.

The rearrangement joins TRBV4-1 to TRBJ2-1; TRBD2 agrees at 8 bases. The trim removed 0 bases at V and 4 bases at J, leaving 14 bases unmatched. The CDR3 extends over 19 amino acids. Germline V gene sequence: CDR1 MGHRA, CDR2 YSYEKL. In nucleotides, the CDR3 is TGCGCCAGCAGCCAAGATCTTTCGGAGACTAGCGAAGGTTACAATGAGCAGTTCTTC. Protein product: CASSQDLSETSEGYNEQFF.

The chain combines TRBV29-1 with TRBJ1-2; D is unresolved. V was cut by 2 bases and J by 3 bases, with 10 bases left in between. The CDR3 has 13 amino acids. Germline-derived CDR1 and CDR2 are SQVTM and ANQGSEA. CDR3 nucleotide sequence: TGCAGCGTTGAACAGCCGCGGCACTATGGCTACACCTTC. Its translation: CSVEQPRHYGYTF.

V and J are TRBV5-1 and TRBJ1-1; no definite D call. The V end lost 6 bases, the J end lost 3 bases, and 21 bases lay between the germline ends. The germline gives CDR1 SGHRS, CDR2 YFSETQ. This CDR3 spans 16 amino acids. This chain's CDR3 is CASTVGGFERDTEAFF. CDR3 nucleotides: TGCGCCAGCACGGTAGGTGGATTTGAGCGGGACACTGAAGCTTTCTTT.

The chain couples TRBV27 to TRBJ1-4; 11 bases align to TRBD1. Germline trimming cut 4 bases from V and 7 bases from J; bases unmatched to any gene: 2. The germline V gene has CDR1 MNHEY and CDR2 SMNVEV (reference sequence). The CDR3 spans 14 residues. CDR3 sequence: CASSSGTGGEKLFF. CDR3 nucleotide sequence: TGTGCCAGCAGTTCCGGGACAGGGGGTGAAAAACTGTTTTTT.

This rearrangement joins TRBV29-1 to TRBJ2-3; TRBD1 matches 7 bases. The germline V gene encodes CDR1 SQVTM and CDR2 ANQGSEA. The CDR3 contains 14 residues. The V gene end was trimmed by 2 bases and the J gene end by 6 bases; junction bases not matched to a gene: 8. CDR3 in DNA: TGCAGCGTTGAACGGACAGGTCGTTATGATACGCAGTATTTT. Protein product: CSVERTGRYDTQYF.

The CDR3 DNA is TGTGCCAGCACCGTTTTAGGGGGGAACACTGAAGCTTTCTTT. Translated, it gives CASTVLGGNTEAFF. The V and J genes are TRBV27 and TRBJ1-1, with a weak D call TRBD1 (6 bases). The length of the CDR3 is 14 residues. V lost 7 bases, J lost 1 base, and 13 bases lay in between. Germline V gene data show CDR1 as MNHEY and CDR2 as SMNVEV (reference sequence).

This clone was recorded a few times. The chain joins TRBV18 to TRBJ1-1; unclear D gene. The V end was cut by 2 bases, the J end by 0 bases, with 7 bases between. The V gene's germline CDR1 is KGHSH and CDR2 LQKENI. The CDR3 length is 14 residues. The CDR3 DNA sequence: TGTGCCAGCTCACCAATTTCGGTGAACACTGAAGCTTTCTTT. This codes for CASSPISVNTEAFF. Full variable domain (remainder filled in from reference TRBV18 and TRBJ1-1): NAGVMQNPRHLVRRRGQEARLRCSPMKGHSHVYWYRQLPEEGLKFMVYLQKENIIDESGMPKERFSAEFPKEGPSILRIQQVVRGDSAAYFCASSPISVNTEAFFGQGTRLTVV.

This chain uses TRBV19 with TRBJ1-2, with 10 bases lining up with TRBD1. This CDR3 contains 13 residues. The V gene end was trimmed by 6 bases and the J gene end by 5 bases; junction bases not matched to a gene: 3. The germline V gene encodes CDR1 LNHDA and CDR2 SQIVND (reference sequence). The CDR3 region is CASRMGQGYGYTF. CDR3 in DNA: TGTGCCAGTAGGATGGGACAGGGGTATGGCTACACCTTC.

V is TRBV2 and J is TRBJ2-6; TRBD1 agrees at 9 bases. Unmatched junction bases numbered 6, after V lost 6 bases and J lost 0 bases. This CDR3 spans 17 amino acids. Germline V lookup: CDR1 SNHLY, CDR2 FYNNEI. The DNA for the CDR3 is TGTGCCAGCAGCGGACAGGGGAGGTCCTCTGGGGCCAACGTCCTGACTTTC. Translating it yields CASSGQGRSSGANVLTF.

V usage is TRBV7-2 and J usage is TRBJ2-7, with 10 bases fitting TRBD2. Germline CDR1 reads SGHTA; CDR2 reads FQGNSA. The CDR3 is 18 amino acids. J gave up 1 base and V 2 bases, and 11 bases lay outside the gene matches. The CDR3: CASSLKSSGRATSYEQYF. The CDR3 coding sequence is TGTGCCAGCAGCTTAAAATCTAGCGGGAGAGCAACTTCCTACGAGCAGTACTTC. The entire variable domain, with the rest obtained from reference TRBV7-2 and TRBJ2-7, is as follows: GAGVSQSPSNKVTEKGKDVELRCDPISGHTALYWYRQSLGQGLEFLIYFQGNSAPDKSGLPSDRFSAERTGGSVSTLTIQRTQQEDSAVYLCASSLKSSGRATSYEQYFGPGTRLTVT.